The next 5 T cell receptor beta chains were all read from a single sample in a study of T cell responses to AZD1222 COVID-19 vaccine. Clones were read by immunoSEQ multiplex PCR, and TCRdb kept only the in-frame ones, dropping some. The data show 110,000 to 150,000 clones, with 90% seen just once and about 3.4% held by the top ten. The sequences come from peripheral blood, collected on day 0 of AZD1222 vaccination. The receptors shown here come from an adult in good health.

The chain joins TRBV19 to TRBJ1-6, with 7 bases lining up with TRBD1. CDR1 is LNHDA and CDR2 is SQIVND in the germline V gene (reference sequence). Trimming at V came to 9 bases and at J to 10 bases, leaving 15 bases not matched to a gene. CDR3 length equals 15 residues. The CDR3 region is CASVRDQQGRSPLHF. The CDR3 DNA reads TGTGCCAGCGTACGCGACCAACAGGGGAGGTCACCCCTCCACTTT. The entire variable domain, with the rest obtained from reference TRBV19 and TRBJ1-6, is as follows: DGGITQSPKYLFRKEGQNVTLSCEQNLNHDAMYWYRQDPGQGLRLIYYSQIVNDFQKGDIAEGYSVSREKKESFPLTVTSAQKNPTAFYLCASVRDQQGRSPLHFGNGTRLTVT.

The chain joins TRBV27 to TRBJ2-5, with 9 bases matching TRBD1. V was clipped by 2 bases and J by 5 bases; unmatched bases: 6. The germline V gene encodes CDR1 MNHEY and CDR2 SMNVEV (reference sequence). CDR3 size: 15 residues. The CDR3, as DNA: TGTGCCAGCAGTTTAGGGGACAGGGACTCGGAGACCCAGTACTTC. Its protein is CASSLGDRDSETQYF.

This clone was picked up one time. This sequence joins TRBV25-1 and TRBJ2-1, with D tentatively TRBD1 (6 bases). Germline CDR1 and CDR2: MGHDK and SYGVNS. With 5 bases removed from V and 6 bases from J, the gap between germline ends came to 8 bases. This CDR3 contains 12 residues. The CDR3 DNA reads as TGTGCCAGCAGTCAAGGGGGCAATGAGCAGTTCTTC. Protein: CASSQGGNEQFF.

This sequence joins TRBV30 and TRBJ1-6; perhaps TRBD1 as D (5 bases). Per the germline V gene, CDR1 is GTSNPN and CDR2 is SVGIG (reference sequence). V lost 4 bases to trimming and J lost 9 bases, with 16 bases between them. The CDR3 has 14 amino acids. The CDR3 region has the DNA TGTGCCTGGACCCCAGACGTTGGGGGTTCACCCCTCCACTTT. Translated: CAWTPDVGGSPLHF.

The rearrangement joins TRBV27 to TRBJ1-1; D might be TRBD1 (6 bases). The germline V gene encodes CDR1 MNHEY and CDR2 SMNVEV (reference sequence). Trimming left V 5 bases short and J 0 bases short, with 13 bases between. The CDR3 runs to 15 residues. The CDR3, as DNA: TGTGCCAGCAGTCCCATAGGGGGGCTGAACACTGAAGCTTTCTTT. It encodes CASSPIGGLNTEAFF.